The source of this T cell receptor (beta chain) is a study of CD4 and CD8 cells across lung adenocarcinoma regions. CDR1 is MNHEY, CDR2 SMNVEV, per germline (reference sequence). This CDR3 spans 14 amino acids. TCRdb ran MiXCR on the PCR reads and lists one entry per CDR3 protein. The profile covers some 7,600 distinct CDR3 sequences, with under 60% appearing a single time and 95% to 96% taken by the ten largest. This clonotype showed up just a few times. Sequencing was performed on CD8+ T cells from the center of a lung tumor. The chain uses TRBV27 and TRBJ2-1; TRBD2 aligns across 11 bases. The J call is doubtful: the DNA matches TRBJ2-5 better. This sequence was found in a male donor with lung adenocarcinoma. The CD4 and CD8 labels of this study may be unreliable. CDR3 protein: CASSPAGTSGTQYF. The CDR3 nucleotides read TGTGCCAGCTCCCCCGCAGGGACTAGCGGCACCCAGTACTTC.